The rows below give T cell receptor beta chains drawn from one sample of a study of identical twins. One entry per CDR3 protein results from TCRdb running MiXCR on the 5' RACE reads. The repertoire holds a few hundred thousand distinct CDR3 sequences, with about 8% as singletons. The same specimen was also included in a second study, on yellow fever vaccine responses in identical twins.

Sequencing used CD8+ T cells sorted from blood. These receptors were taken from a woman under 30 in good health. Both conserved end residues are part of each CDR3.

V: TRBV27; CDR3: CASRWAGGRTGTDTQYF
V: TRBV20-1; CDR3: CSAFSRGGTGELFF
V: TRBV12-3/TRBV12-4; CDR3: CASSFGVEGYEQYF
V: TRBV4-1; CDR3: CASSQDRGRGTEAFF
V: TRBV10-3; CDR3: CAISESGETYEQYF
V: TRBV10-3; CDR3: CAIRGGETQYF
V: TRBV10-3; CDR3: CAISEHGTGGGDEQFF
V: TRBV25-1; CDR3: CASSEVVLAGVNEQFF
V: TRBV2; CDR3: CASSADRAYNEQFF
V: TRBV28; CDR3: CASSPDTTLSSYEQYF
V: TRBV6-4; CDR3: CASSAGPQRGGYNEQFF
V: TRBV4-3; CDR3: CASSPLEGHEQYF
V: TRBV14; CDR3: CASSPLGRTGEREQYF
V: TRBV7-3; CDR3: CASSPQDGANVLTF
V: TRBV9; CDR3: CASSGPTSGGATGNTIYF
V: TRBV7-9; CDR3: CASSFLSSYEQYF
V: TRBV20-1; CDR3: CSAQHNTEAFF
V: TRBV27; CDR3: CASSLLGSDTQYF
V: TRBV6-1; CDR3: CASTYGGAGVHNEQFF
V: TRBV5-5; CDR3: CASSLGATGTGVYEQYF
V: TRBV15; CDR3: CATSRASQNTEAFF
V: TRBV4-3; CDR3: CASSQVFGGNNEQFF
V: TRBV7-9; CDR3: CASSPRQGARDTQYF
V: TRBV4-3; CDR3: CASSHLWILSSYNEQFF
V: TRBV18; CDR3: CASSRTGRHYEQYF
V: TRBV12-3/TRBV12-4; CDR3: CTRSLASSSGSAGANVLTF
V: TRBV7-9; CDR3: CASSFRDASSYEQYF
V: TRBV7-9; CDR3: CASSLMGDNEQFF
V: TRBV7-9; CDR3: CASRPLAGGNTGELFF
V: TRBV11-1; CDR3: CASSPLPRAGAGTGELFF
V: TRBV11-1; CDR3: CASSLADGHNEQFF
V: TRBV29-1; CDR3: CSVLTGNEQFF
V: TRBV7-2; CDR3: CASSHWLAVDEQYF
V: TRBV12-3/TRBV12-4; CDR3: CASSFGVTGELFF
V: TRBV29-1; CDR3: CSVKNRGFYEQYF
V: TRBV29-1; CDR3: CSALTRAVYTEAFF
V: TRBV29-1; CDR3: CSAELLDTQYF
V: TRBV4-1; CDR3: CASSQDVSGRALWETQYF
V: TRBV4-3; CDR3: CASSQDRVYYEQYF
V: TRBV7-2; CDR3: CASSFTGGPDTQYF
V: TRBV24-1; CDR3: CATGLAGEAGELFF
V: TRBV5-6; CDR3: CAWTRLITGAFF
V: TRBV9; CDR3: CASSGKNYNEQFF
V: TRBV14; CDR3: CASSQDTWGAMAETQYF
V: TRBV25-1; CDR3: CASSELAEQETQYF
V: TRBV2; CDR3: CASSEIGTGYQPQHF
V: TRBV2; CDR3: CASSEAGGGSTDTQYF